This TCR beta chain was retrieved from a study of identical twins (dated by TCRdb to 2016 to 2017). With respect to the entire study: TCR alpha and beta repertoires from monozygotic twins, unrelated adults of various ages and cord blood were deep-sequenced to test whether fetal clonotypes persist. To rule out contamination, replicate twin experiments were performed at different times with different library preparation protocols. Study-level results and caveats: Abundant cord blood beta clonotypes carried fewer insertions; young adult naive repertoires showed a weaker similar trend, while memory repertoires showed none. A weaker excess of twin sharing was found in beta out-of-frame sequences because the signal-to-noise ratio was lowered by fewer shared sequences. Recombination models systematically underestimated out-of-frame TCR alpha sharing in monozygotic twins but agreed with sharing between unrelated individuals. Conclusions relied on cross-sectional statistical analysis, since the same donors could not be followed over many years. Invariant T cells such as MAIT and iNKT could partly confound zero-insertion analyses, though diverse VJ usage argued against this for most clonotypes. Compared with coincidental sharing between unrelated individuals, out-of-frame TCR alpha sequences shared between twins showed an excess of sequences with low generation probability.

Only healthy Caucasian donors were included. The twin cohort comprised three pairs of female monozygotic twins, all aged roughly 18 to 29 years. The RNA used for TCR libraries was isolated from peripheral blood mononuclear cells. CDR1 SQVTM and CDR2 ANQGSEA were looked up in the germline V gene. The CDR3 has 15 amino acids, counting the end cysteine and phenylalanine. Of all the DNA, just the CDR3 is kept, 45 bases in frame from base 1. V is shortened by 5 bases, J by 5 bases, and the region joining them spans 20 bases. The library was built by means of 5' RACE. For sequencing, an Illumina HiSeq 2000 was employed. A universal primer binding site was introduced by template switching, and a unique molecular identifier was present in the final cDNA, enabling accurate counting of TCR cDNA molecules. First-strand cDNA for TCR alpha and beta chains was synthesized from specific primers in the conserved constant-segment region. To control for contamination, each cDNA library was double barcoded with a SMART-Mk sample barcode plus Illumina barcodes. Two successive PCR steps introduced TruSeq adapter sequences along with Illumina sample barcodes. The TCR alpha and beta cDNA libraries were sequenced on the Illumina HiSeq platform using custom primers. The published analysis was carried out like this. Raw reads were processed with MiGEC to extract unique molecular identifiers, and MiXCR was used to determine CDR3 positions. For each individual, recombination models were inferred using an EM algorithm with the repgenHMM and IGoR tools. Shared clonotypes were analyzed with the tcR package in R, and sharing was normalized by the product of cloneset sizes. Out-of-frame nonproductive sequences were analyzed to study raw recombination free of thymic and clonal selection effects. The public reads were run again by TCRdb, first through fastp at Q25 and then through MiXCR, and only productive beta chains were kept. When rows share a CDR3 protein, they turn into one entry using the most common DNA and genes. The V and J calls, along with clone size, are taken from TCRdb and not from the paper's own processing. The sample table lists 700,000 or so distinct CDR3 sequences, around 20% of them with a count of one. Around 4.5% of the sample comes from the top ten.

This clonotype appeared many times. No antigen is known for it. Base-call qualities are not available, and no considerably larger clone is one nucleotide away. The sample was also reused in another study, on T cells expressing NK-cell markers. The second investigation adds: TCR beta-chain repertoires were profiled in sorted CD3+CD56+NKG2C+, CD3+CD56+NKG2C- and CD3+CD56-NKG2C+ T-cell subsets from roughly eight donors. Of the eight sequenced donors, seven were found to be HCMV-seropositive and one was found to be HCMV-seronegative. To restrict sorting to alphabetaTCR-expressing T cells, an anti-gammadeltaTCR antibody was added in several experiments. In a handful of donors, the dominant CD3+CD56+NKG2C+ clonotypes were found to rank among the top 10 CD8+ clonotypes and to make up 1.0-7.0% of CD8+ T cells. Those dominant clonotypes were again the most abundant among CD3+CD56-NKG2C+ cells in several donors, at roughly 28.3-60.1%. Whether the expanded NKG2C-expressing T cell clones were specific for HCMV antigens was left unclear. Randomly selected healthy volunteers, three men and five women, were used as the eight sequenced donors. A commercial ELISA kit detecting HCMV-specific IgG in serum was used to determine HCMV serostatus. For more than 5 donors, unsorted PBMC were also used to sequence bulk peripheral blood T-cell repertoires. MIGEC was used to demultiplex reads and group reads by UMI, and MiTCR was used to assemble and quantify clonotypes. To remove erroneous sequences, TCR cDNA sequences were retained only when supported by two or more reads. The tcR package was used for downstream repertoire analysis, and clonotypes were matched between fractions using CDR3 nucleotide sequence together with V segment. VDJmatch was used to annotate antigen specificity against VDJdb, with one amino acid substitution in CDR3 permitted.

Sequencing used PBMCs. This receptor was taken from a woman aged 18-29 years in good health. This sequence uses TRBV29-1 and TRBJ2-3; the D region possibly corresponds to TRBD2 (6 bases align). The CDR3 region has the sequence CSVNGGAASGDTQYF. The DNA reads TGCAGCGTTAATGGCGGGGCGGCGTCAGGAGATACGCAGTATTTT.